The present T cell receptor beta chain was sequenced within a study of T cells expressing NK-cell markers. At the level of the study: Sorted T-cell subsets CD3+CD56+NKG2C+, CD3+CD56+NKG2C- and CD3+CD56-NKG2C+ were TCR beta-sequenced.

TCRdb reprocessed the 5' RACE reads and reports one entry per CDR3 protein, with no DNA. The table for this sample gives 400,000 to 500,000 distinct CDR3 sequences. Germline values: CDR1 DFQATT, CDR2 SNEGSKA (reference sequence). The CDR3 has 12 residues. The chain is built from TRBV20-1 and TRBJ2-1. Sequences were obtained from blood T cells: a sorted CD56 or NKG2C T cell subset, CD4+ or CD8+ T cells, or bulk PBMC T cells (not recorded which). This TCR derives from a woman aged 18 to 75 in good health. CDR3 loop: CTTPSSYNEQFF.